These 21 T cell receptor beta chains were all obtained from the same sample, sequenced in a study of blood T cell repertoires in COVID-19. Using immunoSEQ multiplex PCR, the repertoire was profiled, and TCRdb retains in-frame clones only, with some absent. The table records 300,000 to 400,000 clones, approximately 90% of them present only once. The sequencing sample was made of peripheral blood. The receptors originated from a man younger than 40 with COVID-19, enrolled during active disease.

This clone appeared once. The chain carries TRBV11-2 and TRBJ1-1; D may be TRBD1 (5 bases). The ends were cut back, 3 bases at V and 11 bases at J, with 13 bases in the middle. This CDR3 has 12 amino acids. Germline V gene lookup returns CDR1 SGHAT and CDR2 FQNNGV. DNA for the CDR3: TGTGCCAGCAGCTTCAGACAGAACGGGGCTTTCTTT. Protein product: CASSFRQNGAFF.

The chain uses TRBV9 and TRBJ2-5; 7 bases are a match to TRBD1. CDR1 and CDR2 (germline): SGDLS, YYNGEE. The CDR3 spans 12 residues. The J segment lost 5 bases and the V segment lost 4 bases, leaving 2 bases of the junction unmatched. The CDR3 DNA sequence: TGTGCCAGCAGCAAACAGGGGGAGACCCAGTACTTC. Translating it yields CASSKQGETQYF.

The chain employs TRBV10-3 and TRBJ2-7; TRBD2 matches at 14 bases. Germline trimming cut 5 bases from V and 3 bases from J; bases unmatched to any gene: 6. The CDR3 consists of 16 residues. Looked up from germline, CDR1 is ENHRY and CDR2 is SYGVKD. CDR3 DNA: TGTGCCATCAGTCCGGGACTAGCGGGAGCTCTCTACGAGCAGTACTTC. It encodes CAISPGLAGALYEQYF.

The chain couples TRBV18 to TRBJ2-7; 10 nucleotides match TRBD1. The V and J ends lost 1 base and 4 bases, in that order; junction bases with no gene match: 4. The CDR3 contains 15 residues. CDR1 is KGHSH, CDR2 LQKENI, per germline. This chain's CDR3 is CASSPRTGGQYEQYF. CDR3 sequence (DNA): TGTGCCAGCTCACCACGGACAGGGGGTCAGTACGAGCAGTACTTC.

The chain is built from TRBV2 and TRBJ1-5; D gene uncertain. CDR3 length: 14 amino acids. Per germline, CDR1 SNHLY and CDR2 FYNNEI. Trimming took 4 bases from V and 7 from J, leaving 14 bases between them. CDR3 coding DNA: TGTGCCAGCAGTGTTGGAGGAGTAGGCCAGCCCCAGCATTTT. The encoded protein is CASSVGGVGQPQHF.

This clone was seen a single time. The CDR3 region is CASSSLAGRETQYF. CDR3 coding DNA: TGCGCCAGCAGCTCCCTAGCGGGACGAGAGACCCAGTACTTC. The J gene is TRBJ2-5, the V gene TRBV5-1; 9 positions agree with TRBD2. V lost 3 bases, J lost 4 bases, and 4 bases stayed unmatched. The germline V gene has CDR1 SGHRS and CDR2 YFSETQ. CDR3 size: 14 residues.

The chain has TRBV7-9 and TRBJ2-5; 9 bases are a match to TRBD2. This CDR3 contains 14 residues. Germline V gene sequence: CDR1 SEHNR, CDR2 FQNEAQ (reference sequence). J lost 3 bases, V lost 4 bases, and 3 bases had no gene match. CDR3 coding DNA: TGTGCCAGCAGCTGGACTAGCGCCAAAGAGACCCAGTACTTC. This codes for CASSWTSAKETQYF.

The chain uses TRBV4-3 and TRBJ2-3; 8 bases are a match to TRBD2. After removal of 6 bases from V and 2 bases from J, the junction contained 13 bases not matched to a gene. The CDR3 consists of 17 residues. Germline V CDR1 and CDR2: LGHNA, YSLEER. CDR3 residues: CASRRIAGGGFTDTQYF. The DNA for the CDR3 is TGCGCCAGCAGACGGATTGCGGGCGGGGGGTTCACAGATACGCAGTATTTT.

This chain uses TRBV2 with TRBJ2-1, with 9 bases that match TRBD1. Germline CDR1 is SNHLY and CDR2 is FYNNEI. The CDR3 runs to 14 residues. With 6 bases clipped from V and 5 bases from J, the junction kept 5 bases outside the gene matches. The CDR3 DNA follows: TGTGCCAGCAGCACGGGACAGGGTCACAATGAGCAGTTCTTC. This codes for CASSTGQGHNEQFF.

The CDR3 here is CASSLGAAENTEAFF. The CDR3 DNA reads as TGTGCCAGCAGCTTAGGTGCGGCAGAGAACACTGAAGCTTTCTTT. The rearrangement uses TRBV7-9 and TRBJ1-1, with D unresolved. Trimming stripped 1 base from V and 1 base from J, with 10 bases between. The germline V gene has CDR1 SEHNR and CDR2 FQNEAQ (reference sequence). This CDR3 is 15 amino acids long. Supplemented by reference TRBV7-9 and TRBJ1-1, the full variable domain reads DTGVSQNPRHKITKRGQNVTFRCDPISEHNRLYWYRQTLGQGPEFLTYFQNEAQLEKSRLLSDRFSAERPKGSFSTLEIQRTEQGDSAMYLCASSLGAAENTEAFFGQGTRLTVV.

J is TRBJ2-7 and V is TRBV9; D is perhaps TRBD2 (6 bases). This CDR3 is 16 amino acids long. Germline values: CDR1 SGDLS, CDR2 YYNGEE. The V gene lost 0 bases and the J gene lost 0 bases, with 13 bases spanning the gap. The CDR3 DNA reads TGTGCCAGCAGCGTAGGAGGAGGGGCGTCCTCCTACGAGCAGTACTTC. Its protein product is CASSVGGGASSYEQYF.

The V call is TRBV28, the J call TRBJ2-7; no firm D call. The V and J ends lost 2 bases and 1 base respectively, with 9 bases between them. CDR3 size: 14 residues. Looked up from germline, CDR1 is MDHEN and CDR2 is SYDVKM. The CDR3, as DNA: TGTGCCAGCAGTTTAATCCAGGTTTCCTACGAGCAGTACTTC. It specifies CASSLIQVSYEQYF.

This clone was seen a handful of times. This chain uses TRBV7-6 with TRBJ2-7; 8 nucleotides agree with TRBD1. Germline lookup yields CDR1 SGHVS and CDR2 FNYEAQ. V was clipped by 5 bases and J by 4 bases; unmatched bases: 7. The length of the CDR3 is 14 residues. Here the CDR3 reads CASSPAGGGYEQYF. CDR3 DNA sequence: TGTGCCAGCAGCCCGGCAGGGGGCGGGTACGAGCAGTACTTC.

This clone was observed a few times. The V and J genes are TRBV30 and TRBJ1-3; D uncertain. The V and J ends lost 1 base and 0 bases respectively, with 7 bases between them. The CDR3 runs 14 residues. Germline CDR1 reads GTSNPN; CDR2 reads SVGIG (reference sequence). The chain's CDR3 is CAWSGTRSGNTIYF. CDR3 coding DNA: TGTGCCTGGAGTGGGACTCGCTCTGGAAACACCATATATTTT.

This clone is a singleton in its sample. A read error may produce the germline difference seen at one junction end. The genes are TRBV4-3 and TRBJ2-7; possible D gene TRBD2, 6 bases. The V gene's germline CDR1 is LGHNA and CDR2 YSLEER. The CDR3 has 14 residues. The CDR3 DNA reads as TGCGCCAGCAGCCAAGATGGCCAGCGGGCCCCCCCCAACTTC. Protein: CASSQDGQRAPPNF.

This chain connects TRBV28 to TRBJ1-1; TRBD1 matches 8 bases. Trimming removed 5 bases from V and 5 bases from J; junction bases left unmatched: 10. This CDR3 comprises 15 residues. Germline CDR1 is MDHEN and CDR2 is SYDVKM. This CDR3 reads CASSPRDRLSTEAFF. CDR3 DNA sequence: TGTGCCAGCAGTCCCCGGGACAGGTTGAGTACTGAAGCTTTCTTT.

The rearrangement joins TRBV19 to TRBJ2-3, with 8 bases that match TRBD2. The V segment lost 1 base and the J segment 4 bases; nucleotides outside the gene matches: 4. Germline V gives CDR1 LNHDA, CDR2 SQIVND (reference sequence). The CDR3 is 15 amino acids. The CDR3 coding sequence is TGTGCCAGTAGTATAGGACTAGCGTCCGCAGATACGCAGTATTTT. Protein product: CASSIGLASADTQYF. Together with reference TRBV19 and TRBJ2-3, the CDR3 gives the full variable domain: DGGITQSPKYLFRKEGQNVTLSCEQNLNHDAMYWYRQDPGQGLRLIYYSQIVNDFQKGDIAEGYSVSREKKESFPLTVTSAQKNPTAFYLCASSIGLASADTQYFGPGTRLTVL.

This chain's CDR3 is CAWNGGLAGPQETQYF. CDR3 nucleotides: TGTGCCTGGAACGGGGGACTAGCGGGACCCCAAGAGACCCAGTACTTC. V gene TRBV30 combines with J gene TRBJ2-5, with 13 bases aligning to TRBD2. Germline CDR1 is GTSNPN and CDR2 is SVGIG (reference sequence). Trimming removed 4 bases from V and 1 base from J; junction bases left unmatched: 6. The CDR3 extends over 16 amino acids.

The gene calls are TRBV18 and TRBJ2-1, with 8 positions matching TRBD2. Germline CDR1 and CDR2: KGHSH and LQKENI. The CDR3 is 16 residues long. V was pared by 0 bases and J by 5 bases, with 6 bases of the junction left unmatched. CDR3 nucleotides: TGTGCCAGCTCACCACCCGGGACTAGAATGAACAATGAGCAGTTCTTC. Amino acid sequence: CASSPPGTRMNNEQFF.

The CDR3 spells CASSLLMLQNTGELFF. The DNA for the CDR3 is TGTGCCAGCTCACTTCTAATGCTCCAGAACACCGGGGAGCTGTTTTTT. The V gene is TRBV18, the J gene TRBJ2-2; D uncertain. CDR3 length equals 16 residues. Germline CDR1 and CDR2: KGHSH and LQKENI. Trimming shortened V by 4 bases and J by 1 base, and 13 bases separated the two germline ends.

The CDR3, as DNA: TGTGCCACCAGCAGAGGAGTGTGGGCGGGAGAATCCGGCAATGAGCAGTTCTTC. Encoded protein: CATSRGVWAGESGNEQFF. The chain links TRBV15 to TRBJ2-1; 7 nucleotides align to TRBD2. Per the germline V gene, CDR1 is LNHNV and CDR2 is YYDKDF (reference sequence). With 1 base clipped from V and 6 bases from J, the junction kept 15 bases outside the gene matches. CDR3 size: 18 residues.